Listed below are T cell receptor beta chains from one sample, sequenced in a study of CXCR3-negative and CXCR3-positive naive CD8 T cells. From its re-call of the 5' RACE reads, TCRdb lists each CDR3 protein once, without DNA. This listing includes 90,000 to 100,000 distinct CDR3 sequences. The specimen was naive CXCR3- CD8+ T cells from blood. These receptors originate from a human donor in good health. Some clones in this sample may be carry-over from other donors' samples. CDR3s include the opening cysteine and the closing phenylalanine or tryptophan. Fields, in order: V gene, J gene, CDR3 length, CDR3 protein.

TRBV28	TRBJ2-2	13	CASLYRDTGELFF
TRBV15	TRBJ2-1	18	CATSRDLFGGSIYNEQFF
TRBV19	TRBJ2-2	14	CASSIRGLAGELFF
TRBV7-6	TRBJ2-7	16	CASSLKPRQGILEQYF
TRBV7-6	TRBJ2-3	17	CASSTGSGLQITDTQYF
TRBV7-2	TRBJ2-7	14	CASSLVGPSYEQYF
TRBV4-2	TRBJ1-2	18	CASSQDLYSSGLNDGYTF
TRBV12-3/TRBV12-4	TRBJ1-2	12	CASSLIELGYTF
TRBV29-1	TRBJ1-2	12	CSVEGRNYGYTF
TRBV6-6	TRBJ1-3	16	CASSPRGLISGNTIYF
TRBV5-1	TRBJ2-3	16	CASSLEGGSGADTQYF
TRBV15	TRBJ2-1	16	CATSREVRGMYNEQFF
TRBV7-9	TRBJ2-1	13	CASSLQEWAEQFF
TRBV27	TRBJ1-1	13	CASTLGMNTEAFF
TRBV12-3/TRBV12-4	TRBJ2-7	15	CASSLARGTTYEQYF
TRBV7-3	TRBJ2-3	18	CASSSQRAGGSNTDTQYF
TRBV7-8	TRBJ2-1	17	CASSLQGTPSSYNEQFF
TRBV20-1	TRBJ2-3	17	CSAALAGGTHGTDTQYF
TRBV12-3/TRBV12-4	TRBJ2-1	17	CASSLVPLDRGYNEQFF
TRBV6-5	TRBJ2-2	16	CASSYSSSGRAGELFF
TRBV14	TRBJ1-5	15	CASQSRGAGNQPQHF
TRBV12-3/TRBV12-4	TRBJ1-2	13	CASSLGGFYGYTF
TRBV29-1	TRBJ2-5	13	CSVRGTDVRTQYF
TRBV5-1	TRBJ2-3	17	CASSPVGGGRDADTQYF
TRBV7-9	TRBJ2-7	13	CASTSGLSYEQYF
TRBV29-1	TRBJ2-7	13	CSVDSGNSYEQYF
TRBV7-9	TRBJ2-7	17	CASSLPPGLAGYYEQYF
TRBV7-6	TRBJ2-7	15	CASSLRQGLYNEQYF